This TCR beta chain comes out of a study of T cells in Graves' hyperthyroidism and ophthalmopathy. The study's findings and limits: Ophthalmopathy, which appeared later, was predicted by the model a median about 5.9 months before onset.

Using RNA transcripts as the source, TCR beta CDR3 regions were amplified. The HTBI primer set served for first-round RT-PCR of the TCR CDR3. One entry per CDR3 protein, called by TCRdb with MiXCR from the multiplex PCR reads. Here the sample spans hundreds of thousands of distinct CDR3 sequences, 14% to 15% being singletons. V was shortened by 5 bases and J by 7 bases, with 15 bases between the two germline ends. CDR3 size: 14 residues. For this clonotype: No antigen is known for it.

Sequencing used blood. The V gene is TRBV12-3 or TRBV12-4, the J gene TRBJ2-4; unclear D gene. The receptor was isolated from a woman aged 40 to 49 with Graves' ophthalmopathy. The CDR3 loop is CASSPPHAGNIQYF. In nucleotides, the CDR3 is TGTGCCAGCAGTCCACCTCATGCCGGGAACATTCAGTACTTC.